This TCR beta chain was captured by sequencing in a study of cytomegalovirus exposure and HLA in healthy donors. Study-level points and caveats: There was a cluster of highly shared sequence variants that was likely a sequencing artifact.

PCR used 60 Vbeta primers and 13 Jbeta primers. Sequencing was performed with immunoSEQ multiplex PCR; in TCRdb, only in-frame clones are kept and a portion is missing. This sample has 150,000 to 200,000 clones, with over 75% found just once. This clone was detected once. Its antigen is not known. The length of the CDR3 is 14 residues. CDR1 is SGHRS, CDR2 YFSETQ, per germline. Trimming removed 4 bases from V and 0 bases from J, with 5 bases in between. This sequence was found in a male donor in good health and CMV-seronegative. Sequencing was performed on PBMCs. This chain joins TRBV5-1 and TRBJ1-6; D ambiguous. CDR3 amino acids: CASSIGSYNSPLHF. The CDR3, as DNA: TGCGCCAGCAGCATCGGCTCCTATAATTCACCCCTCCACTTT.